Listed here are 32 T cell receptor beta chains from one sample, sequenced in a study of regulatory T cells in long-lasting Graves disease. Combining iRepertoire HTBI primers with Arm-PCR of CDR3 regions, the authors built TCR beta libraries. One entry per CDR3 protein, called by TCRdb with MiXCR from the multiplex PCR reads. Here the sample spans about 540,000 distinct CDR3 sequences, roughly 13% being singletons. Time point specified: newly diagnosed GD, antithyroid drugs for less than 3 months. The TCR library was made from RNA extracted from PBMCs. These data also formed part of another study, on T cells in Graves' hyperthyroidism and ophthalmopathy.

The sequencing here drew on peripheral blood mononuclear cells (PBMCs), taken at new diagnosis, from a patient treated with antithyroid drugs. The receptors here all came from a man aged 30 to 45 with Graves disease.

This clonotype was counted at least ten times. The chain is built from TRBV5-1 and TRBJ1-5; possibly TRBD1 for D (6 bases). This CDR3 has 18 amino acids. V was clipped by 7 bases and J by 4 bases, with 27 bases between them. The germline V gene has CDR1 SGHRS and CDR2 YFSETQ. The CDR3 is CASRSPVRFDRKNQPQHF. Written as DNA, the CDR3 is TGCGCCAGCCGTTCCCCTGTTCGGTTCGACAGGAAGAATCAGCCCCAGCATTTT.

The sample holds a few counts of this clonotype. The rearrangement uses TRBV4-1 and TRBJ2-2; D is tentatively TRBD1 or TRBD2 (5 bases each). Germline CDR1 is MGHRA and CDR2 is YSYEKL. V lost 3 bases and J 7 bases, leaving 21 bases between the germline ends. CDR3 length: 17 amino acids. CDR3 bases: TGCGCCAGCAGCCAGCGCCCGGGACCCCGAACCCACGGGGAGCTGTTTTTT. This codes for CASSQRPGPRTHGELFF.

Written as DNA, the CDR3 is TGCAGTGCCCCGACAGAGCTATCCTACGAGCAGTACTTC. Translation: CSAPTELSYEQYF. The rearrangement joins TRBV20-1 to TRBJ2-7; a weak D match, TRBD1 (5 bases). The CDR3 contains 13 residues. V was shortened by 6 bases and J by 1 base, with 13 bases between the two germline ends. CDR1 is DFQATT, CDR2 SNEGSKA, per germline (reference sequence).

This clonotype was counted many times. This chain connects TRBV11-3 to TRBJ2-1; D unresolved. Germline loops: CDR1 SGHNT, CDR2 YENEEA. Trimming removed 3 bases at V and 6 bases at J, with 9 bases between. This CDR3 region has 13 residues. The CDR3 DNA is TGTGCCAGCAGCTTCGGCGCACTCAATGAGCAGTTCTTC. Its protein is CASSFGALNEQFF.

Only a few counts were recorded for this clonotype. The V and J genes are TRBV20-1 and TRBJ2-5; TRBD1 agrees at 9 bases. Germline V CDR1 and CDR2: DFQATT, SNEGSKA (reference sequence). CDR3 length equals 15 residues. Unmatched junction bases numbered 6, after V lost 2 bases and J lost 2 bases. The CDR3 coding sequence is TGCAGTGCTAGATATACAGGGGGCTTACAAGAGACCCAGTACTTC. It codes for CSARYTGGLQETQYF.

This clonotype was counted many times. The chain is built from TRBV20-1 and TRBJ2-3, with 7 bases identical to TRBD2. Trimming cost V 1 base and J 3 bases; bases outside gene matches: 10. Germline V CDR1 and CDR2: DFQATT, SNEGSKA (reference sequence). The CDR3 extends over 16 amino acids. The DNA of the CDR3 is TGCAGTGCTAGAGGAGGGGCGGGAGCGGAGACAGATACGCAGTATTTT. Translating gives CSARGGAGAETDTQYF.

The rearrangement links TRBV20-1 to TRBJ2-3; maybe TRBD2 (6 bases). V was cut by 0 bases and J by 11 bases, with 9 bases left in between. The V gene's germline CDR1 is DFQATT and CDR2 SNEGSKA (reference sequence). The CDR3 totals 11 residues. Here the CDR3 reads CSAREGGGQYF. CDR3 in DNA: TGCAGTGCTAGAGAGGGGGGTGGGCAGTATTTT.

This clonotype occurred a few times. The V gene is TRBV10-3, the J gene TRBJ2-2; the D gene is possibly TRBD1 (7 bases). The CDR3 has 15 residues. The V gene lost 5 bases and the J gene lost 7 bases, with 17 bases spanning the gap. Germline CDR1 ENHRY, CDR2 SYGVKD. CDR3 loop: CAISRQGWEDGELFF. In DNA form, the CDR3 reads TGTGCCATCAGTCGACAGGGATGGGAGGACGGGGAGCTGTTTTTT.

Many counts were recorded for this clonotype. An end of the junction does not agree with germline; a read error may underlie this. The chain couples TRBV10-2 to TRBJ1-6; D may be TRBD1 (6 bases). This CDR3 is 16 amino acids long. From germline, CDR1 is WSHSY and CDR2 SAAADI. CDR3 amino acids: CASSRRAGERNSPLHF. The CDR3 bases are TGCGCCAGCAGTAGACGGGCAGGGGAGCGTAATTCGCCCCTCCACTTT.

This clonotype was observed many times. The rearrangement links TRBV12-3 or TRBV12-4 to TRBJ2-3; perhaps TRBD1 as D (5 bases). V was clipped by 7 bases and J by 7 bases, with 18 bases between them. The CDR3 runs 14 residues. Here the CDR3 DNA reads TGTGCCAGCACCTACAAGGGGCCCTCTTATACGCAGTATTTT. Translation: CASTYKGPSYTQYF.

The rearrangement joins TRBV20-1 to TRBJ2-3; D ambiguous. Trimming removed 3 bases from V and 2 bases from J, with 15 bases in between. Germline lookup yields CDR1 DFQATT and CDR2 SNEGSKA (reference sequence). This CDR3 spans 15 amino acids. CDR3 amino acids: CSASELSAFTDTQYF. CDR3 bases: TGCAGTGCTAGTGAACTAAGTGCCTTCACAGATACGCAGTATTTT.

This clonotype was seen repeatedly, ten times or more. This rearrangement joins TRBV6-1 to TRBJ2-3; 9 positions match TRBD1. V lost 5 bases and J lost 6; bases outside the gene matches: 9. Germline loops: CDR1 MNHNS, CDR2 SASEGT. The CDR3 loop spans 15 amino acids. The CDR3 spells CASSITGGAFDTQYF. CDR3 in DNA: TGTGCCAGCAGTATCACAGGGGGCGCGTTTGATACGCAGTATTTT.

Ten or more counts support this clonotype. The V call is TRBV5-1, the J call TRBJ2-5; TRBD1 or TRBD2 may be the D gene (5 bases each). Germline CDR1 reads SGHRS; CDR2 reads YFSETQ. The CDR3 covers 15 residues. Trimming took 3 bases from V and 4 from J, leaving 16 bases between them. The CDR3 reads CASSSGPQRGETQYF. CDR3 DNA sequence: TGCGCCAGCAGCTCGGGACCCCAAAGGGGAGAGACCCAGTACTTC.

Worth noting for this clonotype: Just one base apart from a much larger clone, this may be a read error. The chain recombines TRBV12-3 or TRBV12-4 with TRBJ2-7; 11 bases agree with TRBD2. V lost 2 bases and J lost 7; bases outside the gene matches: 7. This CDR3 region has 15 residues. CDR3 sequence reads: CASSLRLAGGVEQYF. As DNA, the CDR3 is TGTGCCAGCAGTTTACGGCTAGCGGGAGGTGTTGAGCAGTACTTC.

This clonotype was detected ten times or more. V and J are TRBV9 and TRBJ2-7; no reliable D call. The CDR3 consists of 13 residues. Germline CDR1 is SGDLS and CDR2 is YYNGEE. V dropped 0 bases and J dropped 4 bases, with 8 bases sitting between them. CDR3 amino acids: CASSVDGGYEQYF. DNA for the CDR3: TGTGCCAGCAGCGTAGATGGCGGATACGAGCAGTACTTC.

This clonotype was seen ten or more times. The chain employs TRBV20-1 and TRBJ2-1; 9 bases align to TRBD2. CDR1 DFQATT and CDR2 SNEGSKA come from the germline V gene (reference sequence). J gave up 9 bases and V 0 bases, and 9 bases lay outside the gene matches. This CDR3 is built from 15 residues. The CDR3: CSARDSSSGTGEQFF. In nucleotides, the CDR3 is TGCAGTGCTAGAGATTCGTCTAGCGGGACTGGTGAGCAGTTCTTC.

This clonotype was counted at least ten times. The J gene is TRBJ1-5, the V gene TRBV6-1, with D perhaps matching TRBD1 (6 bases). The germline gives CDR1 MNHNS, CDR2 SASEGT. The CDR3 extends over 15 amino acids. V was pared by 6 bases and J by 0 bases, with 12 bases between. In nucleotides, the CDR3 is TGTGCCAGCAGACCTCGGGGGCATAGCAATCAGCCCCAGCATTTT. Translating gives CASRPRGHSNQPQHF.

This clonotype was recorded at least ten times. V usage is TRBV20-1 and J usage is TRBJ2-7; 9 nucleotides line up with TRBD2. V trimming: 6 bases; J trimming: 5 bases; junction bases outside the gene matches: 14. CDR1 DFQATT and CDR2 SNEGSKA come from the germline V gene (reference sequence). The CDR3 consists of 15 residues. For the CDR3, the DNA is TGCAGTGCCAGTCCATTGCGGGAGGGCCCTGACGAGCAGTACTTC. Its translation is CSASPLREGPDEQYF.

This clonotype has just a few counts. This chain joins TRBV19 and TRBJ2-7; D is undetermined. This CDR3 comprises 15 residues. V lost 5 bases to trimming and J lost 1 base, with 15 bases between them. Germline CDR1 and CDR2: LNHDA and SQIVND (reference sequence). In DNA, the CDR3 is TGTGCCAGTAGTCCAGACGAAATTTGGTCCTACGAGCAGTACTTC. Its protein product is CASSPDEIWSYEQYF.

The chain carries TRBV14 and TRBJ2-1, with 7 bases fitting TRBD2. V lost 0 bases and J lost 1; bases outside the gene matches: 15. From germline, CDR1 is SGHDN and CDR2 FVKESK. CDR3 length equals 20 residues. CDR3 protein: CASSQDAPGAGAVSYNEQFF. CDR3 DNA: TGTGCCAGCAGCCAAGATGCTCCGGGCGCGGGAGCGGTATCCTACAATGAGCAGTTCTTC.

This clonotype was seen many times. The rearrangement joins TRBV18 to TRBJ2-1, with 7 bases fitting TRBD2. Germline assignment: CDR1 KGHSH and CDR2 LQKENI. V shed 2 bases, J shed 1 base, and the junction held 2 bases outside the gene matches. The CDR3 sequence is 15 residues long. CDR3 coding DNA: TGTGCCAGCTCACCAGGGGAGGGTTCCTACAATGAGCAGTTCTTC. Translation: CASSPGEGSYNEQFF.

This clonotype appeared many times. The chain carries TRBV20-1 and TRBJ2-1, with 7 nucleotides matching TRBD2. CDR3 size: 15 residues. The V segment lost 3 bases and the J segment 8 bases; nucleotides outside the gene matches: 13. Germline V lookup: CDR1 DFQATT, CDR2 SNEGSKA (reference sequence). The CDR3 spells CSASDGGGPGDEQFF. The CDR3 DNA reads TGCAGTGCTAGCGACGGGGGAGGGCCGGGGGATGAGCAGTTCTTC.

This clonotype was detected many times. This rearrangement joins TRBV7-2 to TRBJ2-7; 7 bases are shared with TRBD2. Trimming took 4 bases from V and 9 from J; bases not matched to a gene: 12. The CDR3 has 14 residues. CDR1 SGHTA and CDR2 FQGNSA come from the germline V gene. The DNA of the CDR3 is TGTGCCAGCAGCTACCTTCTAGCGGCCTATGGGCAGTACTTC. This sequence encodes CASSYLLAAYGQYF.

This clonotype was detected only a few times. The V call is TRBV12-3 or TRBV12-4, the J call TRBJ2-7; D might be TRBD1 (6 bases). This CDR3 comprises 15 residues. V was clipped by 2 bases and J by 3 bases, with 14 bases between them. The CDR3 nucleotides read TGTGCCAGCAGTTTACCCGGGACAACGTACTACGAGCAGTACTTC. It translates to CASSLPGTTYYEQYF.

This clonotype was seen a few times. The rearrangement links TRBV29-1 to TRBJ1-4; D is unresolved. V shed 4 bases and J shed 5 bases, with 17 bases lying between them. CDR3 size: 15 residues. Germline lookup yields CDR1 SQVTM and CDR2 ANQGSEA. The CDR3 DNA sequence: TGCAGCGTTGTGTTTCCACTTAAAGGAAATGAAAAACTGTTTTTT. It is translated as CSVVFPLKGNEKLFF.

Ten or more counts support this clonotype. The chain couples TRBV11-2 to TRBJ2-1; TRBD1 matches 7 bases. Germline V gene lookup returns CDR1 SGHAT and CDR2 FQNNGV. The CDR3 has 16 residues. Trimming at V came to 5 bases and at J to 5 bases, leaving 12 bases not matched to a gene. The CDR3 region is CASSTGGQAVNNEQFF. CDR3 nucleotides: TGTGCCAGCAGCACCGGTGGACAGGCTGTAAACAATGAGCAGTTCTTC.

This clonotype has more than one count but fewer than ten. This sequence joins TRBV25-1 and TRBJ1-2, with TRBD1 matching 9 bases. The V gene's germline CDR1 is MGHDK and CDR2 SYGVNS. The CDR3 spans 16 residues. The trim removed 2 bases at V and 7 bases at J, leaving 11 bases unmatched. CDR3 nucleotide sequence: TGTGCCAGCAGTGAAACTCGCACAGGGGGCGCGGGTGGCTACACCTTC. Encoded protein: CASSETRTGGAGGYTF.

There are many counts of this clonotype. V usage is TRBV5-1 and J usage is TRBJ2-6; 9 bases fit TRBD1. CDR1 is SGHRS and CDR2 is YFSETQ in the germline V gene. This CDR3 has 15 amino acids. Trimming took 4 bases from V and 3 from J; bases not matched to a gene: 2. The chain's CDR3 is CASSGDRVGANVLTF. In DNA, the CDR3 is TGCGCCAGCAGCGGGGACAGGGTTGGGGCCAACGTCCTGACTTTC.

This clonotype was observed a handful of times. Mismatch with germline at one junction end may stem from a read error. For the CDR3, the DNA is TGTGCCACCAGTGGGGACCCCTACTACAATGAGCAGTTCTTC. Translating it yields CATSGDPYYNEQFF. The gene calls are TRBV2 and TRBJ2-1, with D perhaps matching TRBD1 or TRBD2 (5 bases each). Germline assignment: CDR1 SNHLY and CDR2 FYNNEI. The CDR3 contains 14 residues.

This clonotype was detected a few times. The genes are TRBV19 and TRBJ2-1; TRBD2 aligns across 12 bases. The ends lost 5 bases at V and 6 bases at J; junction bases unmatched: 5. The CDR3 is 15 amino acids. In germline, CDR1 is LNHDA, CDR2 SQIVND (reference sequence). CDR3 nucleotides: TGTGCCAGTAGTTACCCTAGCGGGAGGGCCAATGAGCAGTTCTTC. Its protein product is CASSYPSGRANEQFF.

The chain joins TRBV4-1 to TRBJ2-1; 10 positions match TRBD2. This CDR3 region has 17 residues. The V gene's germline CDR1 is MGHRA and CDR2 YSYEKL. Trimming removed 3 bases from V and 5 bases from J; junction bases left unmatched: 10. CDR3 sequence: CASSHPLGSGRNNEQFF. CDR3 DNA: TGCGCCAGCAGCCACCCTTTAGGTAGCGGGAGGAACAATGAGCAGTTCTTC.

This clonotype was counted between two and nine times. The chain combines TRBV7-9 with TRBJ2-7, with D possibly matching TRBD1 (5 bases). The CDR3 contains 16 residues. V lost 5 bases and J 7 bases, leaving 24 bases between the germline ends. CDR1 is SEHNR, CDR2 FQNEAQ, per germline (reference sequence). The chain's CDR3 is CASSRATVGPLAEQYF. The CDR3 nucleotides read TGTGCCAGCAGCAGAGCGACGGTGGGGCCACTTGCTGAGCAGTACTTC.